These 32 T cell receptor beta chains share one sample of origin, sequenced in a study of T cell responses to AZD1222 COVID-19 vaccine. Using immunoSEQ multiplex PCR, the repertoire was profiled, and TCRdb retains in-frame clones only, with some absent. The table lists roughly 80,000 clones, 90% of them singletons. The material was peripheral blood, obtained on day 0 of AZD1222 vaccination. These receptors were collected from an adult in good health.

This chain joins TRBV5-1 and TRBJ1-1; the D gene is possibly TRBD1 (5 bases). CDR1 and CDR2 (germline): SGHRS, YFSETQ. The CDR3 contains 15 residues. V dropped 4 bases and J dropped 0 bases, with 13 bases sitting between them. In DNA form, the CDR3 reads TGCGCCAGCAGCAGCGGGACCACGGTGAACACTGAAGCTTTCTTT. Amino acid sequence: CASSSGTTVNTEAFF.

The chain uses TRBV4-3 and TRBJ2-3, with 8 bases aligning to TRBD2. The CDR3 covers 16 residues. Germline CDR1 is LGHNA and CDR2 is YSLEER. V trimming: 1 base; J trimming: 3 bases; junction bases outside the gene matches: 6. The CDR3 spells CASSQVLGGRTDTQYF. Written as DNA, the CDR3 is TGCGCCAGCAGCCAAGTGTTAGGCGGGAGGACAGATACGCAGTATTTT.

The genes are TRBV6-5 and TRBJ1-2, with 9 bases identical to TRBD1. The V and J ends lost 5 bases and 4 bases, in that order; junction bases with no gene match: 8. This CDR3 contains 15 residues. Germline V gene sequence: CDR1 MNHEY, CDR2 SVGAGI. CDR3 in amino acids: CASSQDGQGIYGYTF. The CDR3 DNA follows: TGTGCCAGCAGTCAGGACGGACAGGGGATCTATGGCTACACCTTC.

The gene calls are TRBV11-3 and TRBJ1-1; the D gene is possibly TRBD1 (6 bases). Trimming took off 8 bases at V and 8 bases at J, with 18 bases between the two ends. Looked up from germline, CDR1 is SGHNT and CDR2 is YENEEA. CDR3 length: 13 amino acids. The CDR3 DNA sequence: TGTGCCAGCGGCGGGGGCCCCAACAGGGAAGCTTTCTTT. Translating it yields CASGGGPNREAFF.

The CDR3 sequence: CASSPGLANTGELFF. CDR3 coding DNA: TGTGCCAGCAGCCCTGGACTAGCAAACACCGGGGAGCTGTTTTTT. The J gene is TRBJ2-2, the V gene TRBV5-4; 8 bases match TRBD2. CDR1 and CDR2 (germline): SGHNT, YYREEE (reference sequence). The CDR3 is 15 residues long. Trimming at V came to 4 bases and at J to 2 bases, leaving 4 bases not matched to a gene.

The chain carries TRBV4-2 and TRBJ1-2; the D is unclear. The CDR3 is 13 amino acids. V dropped 0 bases and J dropped 8 bases, with 10 bases sitting between them. From germline, CDR1 is LGHNA and CDR2 YNFKEQ. CDR3 sequence reads: CASSQEVALGYTF. The CDR3 nucleotides are TGTGCCAGCAGCCAAGAGGTAGCTTTGGGCTACACCTTC.

The V call is TRBV5-1, the J call TRBJ1-2; 7 bases are a match to TRBD1. Trimming at V came to 7 bases and at J to 7 bases, leaving 10 bases not matched to a gene. Germline assignment: CDR1 SGHRS and CDR2 YFSETQ. CDR3 length: 13 residues. The CDR3 coding sequence is TGCGCCAGCGGAACAGGGGTACAGGTTGGCTACACCTTC. It encodes CASGTGVQVGYTF.

The chain employs TRBV7-8 and TRBJ1-1, with D unclear. CDR1 and CDR2 (germline): SGHVS, FQNEAQ. This CDR3 is built from 19 residues. Trimming pared 1 base from V and 2 bases from J, leaving 23 bases between. The CDR3 sequence is CASSLVPSVTRDFNTEAFF. The CDR3 DNA reads as TGTGCCAGCAGCTTAGTCCCCTCGGTTACACGGGATTTTAACACTGAAGCTTTCTTT.

On this clone: At one end, the junction sequence differs from germline, possibly due to a read error. The J gene is TRBJ1-4, the V gene TRBV20-1, with 8 bases matching TRBD1. The CDR3 contains 11 residues. Germline CDR1 DFQATT, CDR2 SNEGSKA (reference sequence). This CDR3 is CSADGGTGVVF. CDR3 nucleotides: TGCAGTGCGGACGGAGGGACAGGCGTGGTTTTT.

The chain's CDR3 is CASSEAPPGVRETQYF. In nucleotides, the CDR3 is TGTGCCAGCAGTGAAGCTCCGCCTGGGGTGAGAGAGACCCAGTACTTC. The V call is TRBV6-1, the J call TRBJ2-5; D not certain. This CDR3 has 16 amino acids. Germline lookup yields CDR1 MNHNS and CDR2 SASEGT. V lost 0 bases, J lost 4 bases, and 15 bases lay in between.

The rearrangement joins TRBV29-1 to TRBJ1-1; possible D gene TRBD1, 5 bases. The CDR3 loop spans 13 amino acids. Germline lookup yields CDR1 SQVTM and CDR2 ANQGSEA. Trimming shortened V by 2 bases and J by 8 bases, and 15 bases separated the two germline ends. The CDR3 sequence: CSVESSGSGEAFF. DNA for the CDR3: TGCAGCGTTGAAAGCTCAGGGTCCGGGGAAGCTTTCTTT.

The chain employs TRBV11-2 and TRBJ1-4; 7 positions match TRBD1. CDR1 is SGHAT and CDR2 is FQNNGV in the germline V gene. Trimming took 1 base from V and 12 from J; bases not matched to a gene: 5. The length of the CDR3 is 13 residues. The CDR3 DNA is TGTGCCAGCAGCTTAGGAGAGACAGGGCAACTGTTTTTT. This translates into CASSLGETGQLFF.

The chain uses TRBV19 and TRBJ1-5, with D perhaps TRBD1 (5 bases). V lost 8 bases and J 11 bases, leaving 10 bases between the germline ends. CDR1 and CDR2 from the germline V gene are LNHDA and SQIVND (reference sequence). The CDR3 extends over 10 amino acids. CDR3 region: CASGGRTQHF. CDR3 nucleotide sequence: TGTGCCAGTGGGGGGAGGACCCAGCATTTT.

J is TRBJ1-1 and V is TRBV24-1; D unclear. Between the trimmed V and J ends, which lost 8 bases and 1 base, there was a span of 7 bases. Germline loops: CDR1 KGHDR, CDR2 SFDVKD. The CDR3 covers 12 residues. CDR3 in amino acids: CATNDGNTEAFF. The CDR3 DNA reads TGTGCCACCAACGACGGGAACACTGAAGCTTTCTTT.

This chain connects TRBV14 to TRBJ2-1; TRBD2 matches at 12 bases. Per the germline V gene, CDR1 is SGHDN and CDR2 is FVKESK. Trimming cost V 1 base and J 7 bases; bases outside gene matches: 5. The CDR3 runs to 16 residues. The CDR3 reads CASSQASGGAYNEQFF. In DNA, the CDR3 is TGTGCCAGCAGCCAAGCTAGCGGGGGGGCATATAATGAGCAGTTCTTC.

The chain couples TRBV4-2 to TRBJ1-2, with D possibly matching TRBD1 (5 bases). Per germline, CDR1 LGHNA and CDR2 YNFKEQ. Trimming stripped 8 bases from V and 7 bases from J, with 20 bases between. The CDR3 has 14 amino acids. CDR3 in amino acids: CASSRGEGGTGYTF. The CDR3, as DNA: TGTGCCAGCTCCCGGGGCGAAGGAGGGACTGGCTACACCTTC.

The rearrangement joins TRBV19 to TRBJ1-1; the D gene is possibly TRBD1 (5 bases). The CDR3 contains 15 residues. The V end was cut by 5 bases, the J end by 1 base, with 14 bases between. The germline V gene has CDR1 LNHDA and CDR2 SQIVND (reference sequence). The CDR3 DNA is TGTGCCAGTAGTCTACCGGGACGCCGGAACACTGAAGCTTTCTTT. Its protein product is CASSLPGRRNTEAFF.

The V call is TRBV7-3, the J call TRBJ1-1; 7 bases map to TRBD1. The CDR3 has 13 residues. CDR1 SGHTA and CDR2 FQGTGA come from the germline V gene. The J segment lost 6 bases and the V segment lost 5 bases, leaving 6 bases of the junction unmatched. The CDR3 nucleotides are TGTGCCAGCAGCCTCGGACAGGACCCTGAAGCTTTCTTT. Its protein is CASSLGQDPEAFF.

The chain has TRBV7-7 and TRBJ2-2; no clear D. Between the trimmed V and J ends, which lost 10 bases and 2 bases, there was a span of 14 bases. The germline CDR1 and CDR2 sequences are SSHAT and FNYEAQ (reference sequence). This CDR3 spans 14 amino acids. CDR3 in DNA: TGTGCCACGAACGGCCCCAAAAACACCGGGGAGCTGTTTTTT. Translating gives CATNGPKNTGELFF.

There are a few counts of this clone. CDR3 sequence (DNA): TGTGCCAGCAGTGACGGTCGGCAGGGCGGTGAAAAACTGTTTTTT. It translates to CASSDGRQGGEKLFF. This chain joins TRBV6-1 and TRBJ1-4; tentatively, D is TRBD1 (5 bases). This CDR3 is built from 15 residues. Germline CDR1 MNHNS, CDR2 SASEGT. The V end lost 3 bases, the J end lost 7 bases, and 15 bases lay between the germline ends.

This clone has more than one count but fewer than ten. The chain uses TRBV2 and TRBJ2-7; D is perhaps TRBD1 or TRBD2 (5 bases each). The V gene lost 7 bases and the J gene lost 3 bases, with 13 bases spanning the gap. Germline V gene sequence: CDR1 SNHLY, CDR2 FYNNEI. The CDR3 is made up of 13 amino acids. CDR3 nucleotide sequence: TGTGCCAGCACGGGGACCGGTAACTACGAGCAGTACTTC. This translates into CASTGTGNYEQYF.

The CDR3 region is CAISGFQGYGYTF. Here the CDR3 DNA reads TGTGCCATCAGTGGTTTTCAGGGATATGGCTACACCTTC. The rearrangement links TRBV10-3 to TRBJ1-2; the D gene is possibly TRBD1 (5 bases). The CDR3 contains 13 residues. Per the germline V gene, CDR1 is ENHRY and CDR2 is SYGVKD. The ends were cut back, 4 bases at V and 5 bases at J, with 11 bases in the middle.

The CDR3 nucleotides are TGTGCCAGCAGCCAGGCCGGGACAGATTGTGGCCCATTTGAAAAACTGTTTTTT. Protein sequence: CASSQAGTDCGPFEKLFF. This rearrangement joins TRBV7-3 to TRBJ1-4; 7 bases align to TRBD1. Germline V gene sequence: CDR1 SGHTA, CDR2 FQGTGA. CDR3 length: 18 amino acids. Germline trimming cut 5 bases from V and 7 bases from J; bases unmatched to any gene: 19.

This chain joins TRBV13 and TRBJ1-2, with D maybe TRBD1 (5 bases). The V end lost 4 bases, the J end lost 3 bases, and 15 bases lay between the germline ends. The CDR3 sequence is 15 residues long. The germline V gene has CDR1 PRHDT and CDR2 FYEKMQ (reference sequence). CDR3 amino acids: CASSSGGERHYGYTF. The CDR3 DNA reads TGTGCCAGCAGCTCCGGGGGGGAGCGACACTATGGCTACACCTTC. Full variable domain (outside the CDR3, taken from reference TRBV13 and TRBJ1-2): AAGVIQSPRHLIKEKRETATLKCYPIPRHDTVYWYQQGPGQDPQFLISFYEKMQSDKGSIPDRFSAQQFSDYHSELNMSSLELGDSALYFCASSSGGERHYGYTFGSGTRLTVV.

The chain joins TRBV28 to TRBJ1-5, with D possibly being TRBD1 (5 bases). The CDR3 consists of 13 residues. Looked up from germline, CDR1 is MDHEN and CDR2 is SYDVKM. CDR3 sequence (DNA): TGTGCGACAGTGACTCTTAGCAATCAGCCCCAGCATTTT. Its protein product is CATVTLSNQPQHF.

Of note for this clone: Distinct nucleotide sequences in the sample also encode this CDR3. The chain uses TRBV7-3 and TRBJ1-2, with TRBD1 matching 9 bases. This CDR3 has 13 residues. In germline, CDR1 is SGHTA, CDR2 FQGTGA. Germline trimming cut 5 bases from V and 8 bases from J; bases unmatched to any gene: 6. CDR3 nucleotides: TGTGCCAGCAGCGCAGGACAGGGGTACGGCTACACCTTC. Translated: CASSAGQGYGYTF.

The chain couples TRBV12-5 to TRBJ2-5, with TRBD2 identical over 15 bases. V shed 6 bases, J shed 4 bases, and the junction held 6 bases outside the gene matches. The CDR3 length is 16 residues. Germline V CDR1 and CDR2: LGHNT, FRNRAP. This chain's CDR3 is CASGPLGLAGGETQYF. In DNA form, the CDR3 reads TGTGCTAGTGGCCCGCTGGGACTAGCGGGGGGAGAGACCCAGTACTTC.

As DNA, the CDR3 is TGTGCCAGCAGTGATTATCAGGGCTACACCTTC. Translating gives CASSDYQGYTF. This chain connects TRBV25-1 to TRBJ1-2; D is ambiguous. The CDR3 sequence is 11 residues long. The germline V gene has CDR1 MGHDK and CDR2 SYGVNS. The V gene lost 3 bases and the J gene lost 8 bases, with 7 bases spanning the gap.

This clone was seen only once. This chain connects TRBV18 to TRBJ1-4, with a weak D call TRBD1 (6 bases). The CDR3 totals 15 residues. The V and J ends lost 5 bases and 0 bases respectively, with 10 bases between them. Germline V lookup: CDR1 KGHSH, CDR2 LQKENI. The CDR3, as DNA: TGTGCCAGCTCAAGCCCAGGGGCAACTAATGAAAAACTGTTTTTT. Translation: CASSSPGATNEKLFF.

The chain joins TRBV25-1 to TRBJ1-3; D remains unclear. Germline V CDR1 and CDR2: MGHDK, SYGVNS. This CDR3 has 16 amino acids. V dropped 6 bases and J dropped 0 bases, with 15 bases sitting between them. The CDR3 sequence is CASRGLDGISGNTIYF. CDR3 nucleotide sequence: TGTGCCAGCAGAGGACTCGACGGGATCTCTGGAAACACCATATATTTT.

The V call is TRBV11-3, the J call TRBJ1-3; D is unresolved. Germline V lookup: CDR1 SGHNT, CDR2 YENEEA. The CDR3 contains 12 residues. V lost 11 bases to trimming and J lost 1 base, with 9 bases between them. The CDR3 DNA reads TGTGCCTCGACGGATTCTGGAAACACCATATATTTT. Translation gives CASTDSGNTIYF.

CDR3 bases: TGTGCCAGCAGTTCACTGATGGGCGCTGAAGCTTTCTTT. It codes for CASSSLMGAEAFF. J is TRBJ1-1 and V is TRBV12-3 or TRBV12-4, with D hard to call. The CDR3 covers 13 residues. Trimming stripped 4 bases from V and 6 bases from J, with 12 bases between.